The rows below give T cell receptor beta chains drawn from one sample of a study of T-cell reconstitution after alpha-beta-depleted transplantation in children. TCRdb redid the calling of the PCR reads with MiXCR, one entry per CDR3 protein. Of around 580,000 distinct CDR3 sequences in the sample, about a quarter were seen once. The sequences come from PBMCs, collected before TCRalphabeta/CD19-depleted stem cell transplant. The receptors shown here come from a boy younger than two with Wiskott-Aldrich syndrome, due to receive a stem cell transplant. The CDR3 runs from the conserved cysteine through the conserved F or W.

TRBV12-3/TRBV12-4	TRBJ2-5	CASSYTGTSERTQYF
TRBV5-1	TRBJ2-5	CASSKGVETQYF
TRBV12-3/TRBV12-4	TRBJ1-2	CASSLGFVSDGYTF
TRBV20-1	TRBJ1-2	CSAQYGYTF
TRBV5-1	TRBJ2-7	CASSGGQGLREQYF
TRBV27	TRBJ2-5	CASSFRSGRAETQYF
TRBV5-1	TRBJ2-3	CASSSTGYPGADTQYF
TRBV7-2	TRBJ2-2	CASSLVGGRANTGELFF
TRBV20-1	TRBJ2-1	CSARASSNEQFF
TRBV10-3	TRBJ2-6	CAISGGTGGLSGANVLTF
TRBV27	TRBJ2-1	CASSPDPDNEQFF
TRBV27	TRBJ2-5	CASSFRGGQETQYF
TRBV20-1	TRBJ2-3	CSARDVPRISTDTQYF
TRBV2	TRBJ1-2	CASTRVQGGGYTF
TRBV30	TRBJ1-5	CAWKPVRDPRQPQHF
TRBV5-5	TRBJ1-2	CASSLDGSTPYGYTF
TRBV14	TRBJ2-7	CASSQGLAVVEQYF
TRBV11-2	TRBJ1-5	CASSLRGQGAFSNQPQHF
TRBV7-9	TRBJ1-2	CASSLGPGGNYGYTF
TRBV28	TRBJ1-2	CASSSPDRGGLSGYTF
TRBV5-1	TRBJ2-7	CASSLALWDGWYF
TRBV10-3	TRBJ2-2	CAIRRVTGGVTGELFF
TRBV3-1	TRBJ2-1	CASSQDRGQAYNEQFF
TRBV2	TRBJ2-2	CASTRTTTGELFF
TRBV4-1	TRBJ2-2	CASSQDRKLSGANTGELFF
TRBV5-1	TRBJ2-5	CASTAIQGQETQYF
TRBV20-1	TRBJ2-5	CSGARRTKAETQYF
TRBV12-3/TRBV12-4	TRBJ1-5	CASSRSRTVSNQPQHF
TRBV2	TRBJ2-1	CASRLGGTEQFF
TRBV27	TRBJ2-5	CASSQTGAGQYF
TRBV28	TRBJ2-5	CASNRQETQYF
TRBV2	TRBJ1-2	CASSVGRYGYTF
TRBV5-1	TRBJ2-1	CASSADLSYNEQFF
TRBV7-8	TRBJ2-1	CASTLWGVNEQFF
TRBV10-3	TRBJ2-7	CAISRGGLIYEQYF
TRBV29-1	TRBJ1-4	CSARGGTTNEKLFF
TRBV28	TRBJ2-1	CASSAYRGGSYNEQFF
TRBV5-5	TRBJ2-1	CASSFATVSNEQFF
TRBV29-1	TRBJ1-4	CSVEDRGPNEKLFF
TRBV5-1	TRBJ2-7	CASSLGTSGSIYEQYF
TRBV7-8	TRBJ2-7	CASSYGLAGVGEQYF
TRBV12-3/TRBV12-4	TRBJ2-7	CASSFRAGGPREQYF
TRBV5-1	TRBJ1-4	CASSPDGLIEKLFF
TRBV5-1	TRBJ2-2	CASSLMGANTGELFF
TRBV20-1	TRBJ2-7	CSASAASGTLYEQYF
TRBV2	TRBJ2-5	CASTVRLAGQETQYF
TRBV24-1	TRBJ2-1	CATSSGTGVVNEQFF
TRBV24-1	TRBJ2-1	CATSDSSGSSYNEQFF
TRBV5-1	TRBJ2-5	CASSPGTRGETQYF
TRBV12-3/TRBV12-4	TRBJ2-1	CASSFRTSGSSYNEQFF
TRBV11-3	TRBJ2-1	CASSLGIAGGEQFF
TRBV29-1	TRBJ1-5	CSVVPGTGQPQHF
TRBV6-5	TRBJ2-6	CASSYFWGSGANVLTF